This TCR beta chain emerged from a study of regulatory T cells in long-lasting Graves disease. This clonotype has at least ten counts. CDR3 regions were amplified by Arm-PCR using iRepertoire HTBI primers to build TCR beta libraries. TCRdb itself ran the multiplex PCR reads through MiXCR, one entry per CDR3 protein. The table has 400,000 to 550,000 distinct CDR3 sequences, 14% to 15% seen once. The V and J ends lost 6 bases and 0 bases, in that order; junction bases with no gene match: 2. The CDR3 contains 14 residues. Germline V gives CDR1 SNHLY, CDR2 FYNNEI. The time point: newly diagnosed GD, antithyroid drugs for less than 3 months. Following extraction of RNA from PBMCs, that RNA was used to make the TCR library. The data were also submitted as part of a second study, on T cells in Graves' hyperthyroidism and ophthalmopathy.

Here the sequenced sample was peripheral blood mononuclear cells (PBMCs), taken at new diagnosis, from a patient treated with antithyroid drugs. This TCR was recovered from a woman in her thirties with Graves disease. The chain has TRBV2 and TRBJ1-3; 7 bases map to TRBD1. CDR3 coding DNA: TGTGCCAGCAGGGGACAGCTCTCTGGAAACACCATATATTTT. Encoded protein: CASRGQLSGNTIYF.